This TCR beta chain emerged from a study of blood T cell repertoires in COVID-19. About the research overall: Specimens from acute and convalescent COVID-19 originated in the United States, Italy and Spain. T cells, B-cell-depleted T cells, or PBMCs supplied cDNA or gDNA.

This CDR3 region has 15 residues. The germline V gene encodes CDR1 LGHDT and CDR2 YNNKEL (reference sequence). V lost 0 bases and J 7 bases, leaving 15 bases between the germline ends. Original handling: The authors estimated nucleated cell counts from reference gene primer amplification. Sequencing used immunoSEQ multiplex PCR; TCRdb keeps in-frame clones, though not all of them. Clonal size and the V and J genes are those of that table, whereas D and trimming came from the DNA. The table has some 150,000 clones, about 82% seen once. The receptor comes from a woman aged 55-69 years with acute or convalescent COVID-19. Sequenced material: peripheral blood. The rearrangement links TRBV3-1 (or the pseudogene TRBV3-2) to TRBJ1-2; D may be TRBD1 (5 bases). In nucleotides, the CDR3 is TGTGCCAGCAGCCAAGATCATCAAGGGGCTGGTGGCTACACCTTC. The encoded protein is CASSQDHQGAGGYTF.